This TCR beta chain stems from a study of control samples from healthy donors and cancer patients. This table comes from immunoSEQ multiplex PCR, and its TCRdb copy is limited to in-frame clones, with some not included. Altogether tens of thousands of clones are present, about 88% being singletons, with the ten largest covering around 6%. With 3 bases clipped from V and 6 bases from J, the junction kept 15 bases outside the gene matches. Germline CDR1 reads SGHRS; CDR2 reads YFSETQ. The CDR3 sequence is 17 residues long. V gene TRBV5-1 combines with J gene TRBJ2-3, with 8 bases lining up with TRBD2. Sequencing used blood. This clonotype originated in a woman in her forties or fifties in good health. The CDR3 sequence: CASSSEPYSGARDTQYF. DNA for the CDR3: TGCGCCAGCAGCTCCGAGCCATATAGCGGGGCAAGGGATACGCAGTATTTT.